Many counts were recorded for the clone carrying this T cell receptor (beta chain). Its antigen is still unknown. The sample comes from a study of T cells in Graves' hyperthyroidism and ophthalmopathy. Study-wide results and limits: The blood repertoire included most of the expanded thyroid clonotypes above 0.001.

The V end lost 1 base, the J end lost 6 bases, and 7 bases lay between the germline ends. The CDR3 length is 13 residues. Germline-derived CDR1 and CDR2 are SGHTA and FQGTGA. RNA transcripts yielded amplified TCR beta CDR3 regions. During a first-round RT-PCR of the TCR CDR3, the HTBI primer set was used. Via MiXCR, TCRdb re-called the multiplex PCR reads, giving one row per CDR3 protein. The data contain almost 600,000 distinct CDR3 sequences, about half of them singletons. The origin of this receptor is a woman younger than 35 with Graves' hyperthyroidism. The sample consisted of peripheral blood or thyroid tissue (not recorded which). The chain has TRBV7-3 and TRBJ1-5; no definite D call. The chain's CDR3 is CASSLKNGQPQHF. Here the CDR3 DNA reads TGTGCCAGCAGCTTAAAAAATGGTCAGCCCCAGCATTTT.